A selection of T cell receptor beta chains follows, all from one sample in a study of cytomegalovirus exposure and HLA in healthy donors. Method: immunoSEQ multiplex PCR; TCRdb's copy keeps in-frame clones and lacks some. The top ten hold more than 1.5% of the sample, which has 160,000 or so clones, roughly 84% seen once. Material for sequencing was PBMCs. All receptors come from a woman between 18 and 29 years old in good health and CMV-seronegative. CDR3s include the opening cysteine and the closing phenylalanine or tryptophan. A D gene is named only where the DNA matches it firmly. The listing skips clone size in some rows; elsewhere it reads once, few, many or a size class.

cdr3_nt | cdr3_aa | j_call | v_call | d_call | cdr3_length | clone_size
TGTGCCACCAGCAGATCCCAGACGGCAGGGCGGGGGAATCAGCCCCAGCATTTT | CATSRSQTAGRGNQPQHF | TRBJ1-5 | TRBV15 | NA | 18 | NA
TGTGCCACCTGGACTAGCGGGGGTCTCACAGATACGCAGTATTTT | CATWTSGGLTDTQYF | TRBJ2-3 | TRBV19 | TRBD2 | 15 | once
TGTGCCAGCAGTGAGGTAGGCAGGGATAACACTGAAGCTTTCTTT | CASSEVGRDNTEAFF | TRBJ1-1 | TRBV2 | NA | 15 | NA
TGTGCCAGCAGCGATGGGGCAGATCCTGAAGCTTTCTTT | CASSDGADPEAFF | TRBJ1-1 | TRBV7-9 | NA | 13 | NA
TGTGCCAGCAGCCCGGGGGGGTTAAACACTGAAGCTTTCTTT | CASSPGGLNTEAFF | TRBJ1-1 | TRBV11-2 | NA | 14 | NA
TGTGCCAGCAGTCCCGGGGGCTCTGGGGCCAACGTCCTGACTTTC | CASSPGGSGANVLTF | TRBJ2-6 | TRBV6-4 | NA | 15 | few
TGTGCCAGCAGGCATACTTTCTCTAGCACAGATACGCAGTATTTT | CASRHTFSSTDTQYF | TRBJ2-3 | TRBV6-1 | NA | 15 | NA
TGTGCCAGCTGGGGACAGGAACACACTGAAGCTTTCTTT | CASWGQEHTEAFF | TRBJ1-1 | TRBV2 | TRBD1 | 13 | once
TGTGCCAGCAGCTGGGGACAGGGCAGTTGGAACGGGGAGCTGTTTTTT | CASSWGQGSWNGELFF | TRBJ2-2 | TRBV9 | TRBD1 | 16 | once
TGTGCCAGCAGCTGGCTGGATAGGGGGGGTGGCTACACCTTC | CASSWLDRGGGYTF | TRBJ1-2 | TRBV5-4 | NA | 14 | once
TGTGCCAGCACCCGAACAGGGGGAAACAATGAAAAACTGTTTTTT | CASTRTGGNNEKLFF | TRBJ1-4 | TRBV28 | TRBD1 | 15 | NA
TGTGCCAGTAGTATCAGGCTAGCGGGGGCATACAATGAGCAGTTCTTC | CASSIRLAGAYNEQFF | TRBJ2-1 | TRBV19 | TRBD2 | 16 | NA
TGTGCCAGCAGTTTAATGCCGGGGATAGATTCACCCCTCCACTTT | CASSLMPGIDSPLHF | TRBJ1-6 | TRBV27 | NA | 15 | NA
TGTGCCAGCATAAAGGTGACAGCGTTACTCAATCAGCCCCAGCATTTT | CASIKVTALLNQPQHF | TRBJ1-5 | TRBV21-1 | NA | 16 | NA
TGTGCCAGCAGTGGGGGGGGAAATCAGCCCCAGCATTTT | CASSGGGNQPQHF | TRBJ1-5 | TRBV2 | NA | 13 | NA
TGTGCCAGCAGCTTAATGGACAGTGGTGAGCAGTTCTTC | CASSLMDSGEQFF | TRBJ2-1 | TRBV7-9 | NA | 13 | NA
TGTGCCAGCAGCTTAGACAGGGGGACTGGGGCCAACGGCCTGACTTTC | CASSLDRGTGANGLTF | TRBJ2-6 | TRBV7-9 | TRBD1 | 16 | NA
TGCGCCAGCAGTGACCCGGCGGGGATACACAAGAATACGCAGTATTTT | CASSDPAGIHKNTQYF | TRBJ2-3 | TRBV10-2 | NA | 16 | NA
TGCGCCAGCAGCTTATTCGCGGAAACAGATACGCAGTATTTT | CASSLFAETDTQYF | TRBJ2-3 | TRBV5-1 | NA | 14 | few
TGTGCCAGCAGCCGAACGACAGGGTACGCTGAAGCTTTCTTT | CASSRTTGYAEAFF | TRBJ1-1 | TRBV7-9 | TRBD1 | 14 | few
TGCGCCAGCAGCCAATCGACAGGGTACAACACTGAAGCTTTCTTT | CASSQSTGYNTEAFF | TRBJ1-1 | TRBV5-1 | TRBD1 | 15 | once
TGCGCCAGCAGCCCTCGACAGGGCTCCTACGAGCAGTACTTC | CASSPRQGSYEQYF | TRBJ2-7 | TRBV5-1 | TRBD1 | 14 | NA
TGTGCCAGCAGTTCAGGGCGCGCAGATACGCAGTATTTT | CASSSGRADTQYF | TRBJ2-3 | TRBV28 | NA | 13 | NA
TGTGCTAGTGGTTTGGAGACAGGGGCTAATGAAAAACTGTTTTTT | CASGLETGANEKLFF | TRBJ1-4 | TRBV12-5 | TRBD1 | 15 | NA
TGTGCCAGCAGGCCCGTAGACAGATACCAAGAGACCCAGTACTTC | CASRPVDRYQETQYF | TRBJ2-5 | TRBV2 | NA | 15 | NA
TGTGCCAGCAGCCAAGTGGGGGGGACGAGCTACACCTTC | CASSQVGGTSYTF | TRBJ1-2 | TRBV14 | NA | 13 | NA
TGTGCCAGCAGCTTACGTGGGAGCTCTGGAAACACCATATATTTT | CASSLRGSSGNTIYF | TRBJ1-3 | TRBV11-3 | NA | 15 | NA